The 13 T cell receptor beta chains reported below all come from one sample, sequenced in a study of T cells in Graves' hyperthyroidism and ophthalmopathy. The CDR3 regions of TCR beta were amplified from RNA transcripts. The TCR CDR3 first-round RT-PCR relied on the HTBI primer set. A single record per CDR3 protein comes from TCRdb applying MiXCR to the multiplex PCR reads. The sample includes over 250,000 distinct CDR3 sequences, around 20% of them seen just once. The sequencing input was blood. These receptors all stem from a young man with Graves' ophthalmopathy.

J is TRBJ2-1 and V is TRBV29-1; possible D gene TRBD1, 5 bases. Germline CDR1 SQVTM, CDR2 ANQGSEA. CDR3 length: 12 residues. Trimming shortened V by 2 bases and J by 13 bases, and 15 bases separated the two germline ends. CDR3 DNA: TGCAGCGTTGAATTCATAGGGGATGCACAGTTCTTC. Its protein is CSVEFIGDAQFF.

This clonotype showed up many times. For the CDR3, the DNA is TGCAGTGCTAGTGGGACGGGAAACACTGAAGCTTTCTTT. It codes for CSASGTGNTEAFF. V usage is TRBV20-1 and J usage is TRBJ1-1; D is possibly TRBD1 (5 bases). The CDR3 is made up of 13 amino acids. Per germline, CDR1 DFQATT and CDR2 SNEGSKA (reference sequence). V dropped 3 bases and J dropped 2 bases, with 10 bases sitting between them.

This clonotype came up many times. This chain connects TRBV30 to TRBJ1-5; no definite D call. Trimming took off 1 base at V and 0 bases at J, with 10 bases between the two ends. The germline V gene encodes CDR1 GTSNPN and CDR2 SVGIG (reference sequence). The CDR3 length is 15 residues. CDR3 nucleotides: TGTGCCTGGAGTGCCGGCACAGCTAGCAATCAGCCCCAGCATTTT. Its protein is CAWSAGTASNQPQHF. Filled out from reference TRBV30 and TRBJ1-5, the complete variable domain reads SQTIHQWPATLVQPVGSPLSLECTVEGTSNPNLYWYRQAAGRGLQLLFYSVGIGQISSEVPQNLSASRPQDRQFILSSKKLLLSDSGFYLCAWSAGTASNQPQHFGDGTRLSIL.

The rearrangement uses TRBV15 and TRBJ2-7; D ambiguous. Germline values: CDR1 LNHNV, CDR2 YYDKDF (reference sequence). CDR3 length: 15 residues. Trimming removed 0 bases from V and 3 bases from J, with 12 bases in between. The chain's CDR3 is CATSRDNGRLYEQYF. CDR3 sequence (DNA): TGTGCCACCAGCAGAGATAATGGCCGGCTCTACGAGCAGTACTTC.

The chain recombines TRBV27 with TRBJ2-7, with 8 bases identical to TRBD2. The CDR3 has 15 residues. V shed 4 bases, J shed 3 bases, and the junction held 8 bases outside the gene matches. CDR1 MNHEY and CDR2 SMNVEV come from the germline V gene (reference sequence). CDR3 sequence reads: CASSYGPGTSYEQYF. The DNA of the CDR3 is TGTGCCAGCAGTTACGGTCCCGGGACTAGCTACGAGCAGTACTTC.

Only a few counts were recorded for this clonotype. The chain is built from TRBV7-3 and TRBJ2-1; possibly TRBD1 or TRBD2 for D (5 bases each). V dropped 0 bases and J dropped 3 bases, with 9 bases sitting between them. Germline V gene sequence: CDR1 SGHTA, CDR2 FQGTGA. CDR3 length: 15 residues. The CDR3 nucleotides are TGTGCCAGCAGCTTAACCCCGAGGGGCTACAATGAGCAGTTCTTC. This translates into CASSLTPRGYNEQFF. Variable domain in full (rest from reference TRBV7-3 and TRBJ2-1): GAGVSQTPSNKVTEKGKYVELRCDPISGHTALYWYRQSLGQGPEFLIYFQGTGAADDSGLPNDRFFAVRPEGSVSTLKIQRTERGDSAVYLCASSLTPRGYNEQFFGPGTRLTVL.

The chain combines TRBV4-1 with TRBJ2-2; 12 bases are a match to TRBD1. Germline-derived CDR1 and CDR2 are MGHRA and YSYEKL. V shed 3 bases, J shed 5 bases, and the junction held 7 bases outside the gene matches. The CDR3 totals 17 residues. The CDR3, as DNA: TGCGCCAGCAGCCATCCAGGGACAGGGGGCCGGACCGGGGAGCTGTTTTTT. Translated: CASSHPGTGGRTGELFF.

This clonotype came up many times. The chain employs TRBV11-2 and TRBJ2-2; TRBD2 matches at 7 bases. V shed 5 bases, J shed 0 bases, and the junction held 12 bases outside the gene matches. Germline CDR1 is SGHAT and CDR2 is FQNNGV. The CDR3 consists of 18 residues. CDR3 region: CASSNPIVSGTNTGELFF. The DNA of the CDR3 is TGTGCCAGCAGCAACCCTATAGTAAGCGGGACGAACACCGGGGAGCTGTTTTTT.

The chain joins TRBV5-8 to TRBJ2-1; possible D gene TRBD2, 5 bases. Germline assignment: CDR1 SGHTS and CDR2 YDEGEE. Trimming pared 7 bases from V and 4 bases from J, leaving 18 bases between. The CDR3 sequence is 15 residues long. The CDR3 loop reads CASYELPGLYNEQFF. CDR3 nucleotide sequence: TGTGCCAGCTACGAGCTCCCGGGGTTATACAATGAGCAGTTCTTC.

The rearrangement uses TRBV29-1 and TRBJ2-1, with 7 nucleotides matching TRBD2. CDR3 length: 11 amino acids. CDR1 and CDR2 from the germline V gene are SQVTM and ANQGSEA. The V and J ends lost 4 bases and 9 bases, in that order; junction bases with no gene match: 3. The CDR3 is CSVGGGSEQFF. CDR3 coding DNA: TGCAGCGTTGGAGGCGGGAGTGAGCAGTTCTTC.

The rearrangement uses TRBV18 and TRBJ1-6; 8 nucleotides align to TRBD1. The V segment lost 2 bases and the J segment 9 bases; nucleotides outside the gene matches: 0. Germline CDR1 KGHSH, CDR2 LQKENI. There are 13 residues in the CDR3. The CDR3 reads CASSPGQGSPLHF. DNA for the CDR3: TGTGCCAGCTCACCAGGACAGGGTTCACCCCTCCACTTT. Looking up the rest from reference TRBV18 and TRBJ1-6 gives the full variable domain: NAGVMQNPRHLVRRRGQEARLRCSPMKGHSHVYWYRQLPEEGLKFMVYLQKENIIDESGMPKERFSAEFPKEGPSILRIQQVVRGDSAAYFCASSPGQGSPLHFGNGTRLTVT.

The gene calls are TRBV3-1 and TRBJ2-7, with no clear D. This CDR3 is built from 12 residues. V was clipped by 0 bases and J by 8 bases, with 8 bases between them. Germline lookup yields CDR1 LGHDT and CDR2 YNNKEL (reference sequence). CDR3 in DNA: TGTGCCAGCAGCCAAGAAATGGGGAAGCAGTACTTC. Its protein product is CASSQEMGKQYF.

This chain's CDR3 is CASTSDRTYEQYF. The CDR3 nucleotides read TGTGCCAGCACCTCGGACAGAACCTACGAGCAGTACTTC. This chain uses TRBV6-1 with TRBJ2-7, with D perhaps TRBD1 (6 bases). The CDR3 contains 13 residues. Germline-derived CDR1 and CDR2 are MNHNS and SASEGT. Trimming removed 7 bases from V and 2 bases from J, with 12 bases in between.